This T cell receptor beta chain was sequenced during a study of blood T cell repertoires in COVID-19. Study summary: Samples came from the United States, Italy and Spain, spanning acute and convalescent COVID-19. PBMCs, B-cell-depleted T cells, or T cells were the source of the cDNA or gDNA that made up the material.

Per the study methods: Amplification from reference gene primers served as the basis for estimated nucleated cell counts. Method: immunoSEQ multiplex PCR; TCRdb's copy keeps in-frame clones and lacks some. V and J calls and clone size are given by that table; D and trimming were obtained from the DNA. The table shows about 190,000 clones, with around nine tenths occurring only once. This CDR3 spans 13 amino acids. V lost 6 bases, J lost 4 bases, and 12 bases lay in between. The germline V gene has CDR1 SGHVS and CDR2 FQNEAQ. The source is a man in his forties with acute or convalescent COVID-19. The V gene is TRBV7-8, the J gene TRBJ1-2, with a tentative D call TRBD1 (5 bases). Sequencing was performed on peripheral blood. The CDR3 coding sequence is TGTGCCAGCAGACTCTCGGGACTCTATGGCTACACCTTC. This codes for CASRLSGLYGYTF.